Following are 32 T cell receptor beta chains from one sample sequenced in a study of T cell repertoires in cytomegalovirus infection. No cognate antigen is known for these TCRs. A single record per CDR3 protein comes from TCRdb applying MiXCR to the reads. The sample consists of about 55,000 distinct CDR3 sequences, roughly 20% of them appearing once. Material: CD8+ T cells from cultured PBMCs, obtained from culture after CMV antigen stimulation. The receptors were gathered from a human donor in good health (CMV status not recorded). Some clones in this sample may be carry-over from other donors' samples.

The chain has TRBV28 and TRBJ2-7; 13 positions match TRBD2. The CDR3 extends over 14 amino acids. Trimming took 9 bases from V and 6 from J; bases not matched to a gene: 8. CDR1 and CDR2 from the germline V gene are MDHEN and SYDVKM. CDR3 nucleotides: TGTGCCAGTATAGGACTAGCGGGAGTAATCGAGCAGTACTTC. Translation: CASIGLAGVIEQYF.

In this sample, this clonotype turned up a few times. This chain joins TRBV7-2 and TRBJ1-6, with D perhaps matching TRBD1 (6 bases). The germline CDR1 and CDR2 sequences are SGHTA and FQGNSA. Trimming pared 5 bases from V and 6 bases from J, leaving 17 bases between. The CDR3 loop spans 16 amino acids. CDR3 residues: CASSLIWTALNSPLHF. CDR3 DNA sequence: TGTGCCAGCAGCCTTATATGGACAGCCCTTAATTCACCCCTCCACTTT.

This chain uses TRBV7-6 with TRBJ1-2; D uncertain. Trimming took 5 bases from V and 10 from J, leaving 23 bases between them. Germline loops: CDR1 SGHVS, CDR2 FNYEAQ. This CDR3 comprises 15 residues. Here the CDR3 reads CASSLPADGRSHYTF. The CDR3 DNA is TGTGCCAGCAGCCTACCGGCGGACGGCCGGTCTCACTACACCTTC.

Only a few counts were recorded for this clonotype. The CDR3 DNA sequence: TGTGCCAGCAGCTTAGACCTAGACGAGCAGTACTTC. This sequence encodes CASSLDLDEQYF. The chain recombines TRBV7-2 with TRBJ2-7; no firm D call. Germline CDR1 is SGHTA and CDR2 is FQGNSA. The CDR3 is 12 residues long. V lost 1 base and J 5 bases, leaving 6 bases between the germline ends.

The chain links TRBV29-1 to TRBJ2-7, with D uncertain. The CDR3 runs to 12 residues. With 1 base removed from V and 4 bases from J, the gap between germline ends came to 8 bases. Germline V CDR1 and CDR2: SQVTM, ANQGSEA. The DNA of the CDR3 is TGCAGCGTTGAAGGAAGTTTTTACGAGCAGTACTTC. It encodes CSVEGSFYEQYF.

This clonotype has only one observation. The chain employs TRBV5-6 and TRBJ2-7, with D possibly being TRBD1 (6 bases). Germline CDR1 SGHDT, CDR2 YYEEEE. CDR3 length: 14 residues. Trimming cost V 6 bases and J 2 bases, with 15 bases left between them. The CDR3 nucleotides read TGTGCCAGCACCCACACAGGGTTCACCTACGAGCAGTACTTC. This codes for CASTHTGFTYEQYF.

The chain recombines TRBV5-6 with TRBJ1-4, with TRBD1 matching 8 bases. The germline gives CDR1 SGHDT, CDR2 YYEEEE. The J segment lost 0 bases and the V segment lost 5 bases, leaving 6 bases of the junction unmatched. CDR3 size: 16 residues. The CDR3 loop reads CASSYRGGATNEKLFF. Here the CDR3 DNA reads TGTGCCAGCAGTTACAGGGGGGGAGCAACTAATGAAAAACTGTTTTTT.

A few counts support this clonotype. The V and J genes are TRBV6-2 or TRBV6-3 and TRBJ1-5; unclear D gene. Germline assignment: CDR1 MNHEY and CDR2 SVGEGT. Trimming removed 0 bases from V and 4 bases from J, with 16 bases in between. CDR3 size: 17 residues. The CDR3 DNA follows: TGTGCCAGCAGTTACTCCGTGGGGAGGGTATGGAATCAGCCCCAGCATTTT. This gives the protein CASSYSVGRVWNQPQHF.

This clonotype occurred a few times. The chain carries TRBV27 and TRBJ1-1; 8 bases are shared with TRBD1. Per the germline V gene, CDR1 is MNHEY and CDR2 is SMNVEV (reference sequence). The ends lost 3 bases at V and 8 bases at J; junction bases unmatched: 11. The length of the CDR3 is 15 residues. CDR3 residues: CASSLFPTGGVEAFF. As DNA, the CDR3 is TGTGCCAGCAGTTTGTTCCCTACAGGGGGAGTCGAAGCTTTCTTT.

This clonotype has more than one count but fewer than ten. This sequence joins TRBV2 and TRBJ1-3, with D unclear. This CDR3 is built from 14 residues. CDR1 is SNHLY and CDR2 is FYNNEI in the germline V gene. V was clipped by 3 bases and J by 0 bases, with 6 bases between them. CDR3 protein: CASSDSPSGNTIYF. DNA for the CDR3: TGTGCCAGCAGTGACAGCCCCTCTGGAAACACCATATATTTT.

This clonotype was found a few times. The gene calls are TRBV15 and TRBJ1-5; 8 bases agree with TRBD1. Germline CDR1 LNHNV, CDR2 YYDKDF (reference sequence). The CDR3 totals 14 residues. Trimming cost V 5 bases and J 2 bases; bases outside gene matches: 2. The CDR3 here is CATSGTGGNQPQHF. The CDR3 DNA follows: TGTGCCACCAGCGGGACAGGAGGCAATCAGCCCCAGCATTTT. Combining the CDR3 with reference TRBV15 and TRBJ1-5 gives the whole variable domain DAMVIQNPRYQVTQFGKPVTLSCSQTLNHNVMYWYQQKSSQAPKLLFHYYDKDFNNEADTPDNFQSRRPNTSFCFLDIRSPGLGDTAMYLCATSGTGGNQPQHFGDGTRLSIL.

In its sample, this clonotype was seen many times. V gene TRBV7-2 combines with J gene TRBJ2-3; 10 bases fit TRBD2. The CDR3 spans 20 residues. Per germline, CDR1 SGHTA and CDR2 FQGNSA. The ends lost 5 bases at V and 3 bases at J; junction bases unmatched: 20. The CDR3 here is CASSQERLAGVRRGTDTQYF. DNA for the CDR3: TGTGCCAGCAGCCAAGAACGGCTAGCGGGGGTCCGACGGGGAACAGATACGCAGTATTTT.

This clonotype turned up a few times. Written as DNA, the CDR3 is TGTGCCAGCAGCCCTCGGGCGGGACAGGGTCAAAACGAGCAGTACTTC. The encoded protein is CASSPRAGQGQNEQYF. The V gene is TRBV11-2, the J gene TRBJ2-7; 9 nucleotides line up with TRBD1. Germline V lookup: CDR1 SGHAT, CDR2 FQNNGV. The CDR3 covers 16 residues. V was clipped by 5 bases and J by 5 bases; unmatched bases: 13.

The V call is TRBV4-1, the J call TRBJ2-1; D remains unclear. CDR1 MGHRA and CDR2 YSYEKL come from the germline V gene. The V and J ends lost 3 bases and 8 bases respectively, with 11 bases between them. The CDR3 runs to 13 residues. As DNA, the CDR3 is TGCGCCAGCAGCCAGCATCCGGGTTATGAGCAGTTCTTC. Amino acid sequence: CASSQHPGYEQFF.

V is TRBV7-9 and J is TRBJ2-1; TRBD2 matches at 10 bases. CDR3 length: 15 amino acids. From germline, CDR1 is SEHNR and CDR2 FQNEAQ (reference sequence). J was trimmed by 12 bases and V by 5 bases; bases with no gene match: 13. CDR3 amino acids: CASSPRSGRELGQFF. CDR3 sequence (DNA): TGTGCCAGCAGCCCCCGAAGCGGGAGGGAACTCGGGCAGTTCTTC.

V and J are TRBV4-3 and TRBJ2-7; D is perhaps TRBD2 (5 bases). CDR3 length equals 13 residues. CDR1 is LGHNA and CDR2 is YSLEER in the germline V gene. V gave up 3 bases and J gave up 0 bases, with 6 bases separating them. The CDR3 protein is CASSQDSSYEQYF. In DNA, the CDR3 is TGCGCCAGCAGCCAGGACTCCTCCTACGAGCAGTACTTC.

V and J are TRBV5-4 and TRBJ2-7, with D maybe TRBD1 (5 bases). Germline-derived CDR1 and CDR2 are SGHNT and YYREEE (reference sequence). The CDR3 is made up of 12 amino acids. Trimming stripped 1 base from V and 6 bases from J, with 8 bases between. CDR3 sequence reads: CASSLMTAEQYF. CDR3 DNA sequence: TGTGCCAGCAGCTTGATGACAGCCGAGCAGTACTTC.

The chain has TRBV6-6 and TRBJ1-2; no clear D gene. The CDR3 runs 14 residues. Per germline, CDR1 MNHNY and CDR2 SVGAGI (reference sequence). With 6 bases removed from V and 5 bases from J, the gap between germline ends came to 16 bases. The CDR3 nucleotides are TGTGCCAGCAGCTACAAGGACGGACGGTATGGCTACACCTTC. The encoded protein is CASSYKDGRYGYTF.

This clonotype has just a few counts. This chain links TRBV7-9 with TRBJ1-1; D may be TRBD1 (6 bases). CDR1 and CDR2 (germline): SEHNR, FQNEAQ (reference sequence). The V and J ends lost 1 base and 1 base respectively, with 10 bases between them. This CDR3 has 15 residues. The CDR3 sequence is CASSLDQGPNTEAFF. Here the CDR3 DNA reads TGTGCCAGCAGCTTAGATCAGGGGCCGAACACTGAAGCTTTCTTT.

Points on this clonotype: One end of the junction varies from germline; a read error may be responsible. The chain joins TRBV11-2 to TRBJ2-7; 8 nucleotides agree with TRBD1. Germline loops: CDR1 SGHAT, CDR2 FQNNGV. This CDR3 region has 14 residues. CDR3 region: CASSLDRGSNEQYF. The CDR3 DNA sequence: TGTGCCAGCAGCCTAGACAGGGGAAGCAACGAGCAGTACTTC.

This clonotype came up a few times. The rearrangement links TRBV12-3 or TRBV12-4 to TRBJ1-4; D not certain. V was trimmed by 3 bases and J by 8 bases, leaving 10 bases between them. The CDR3 is 13 residues long. The CDR3 DNA follows: TGTGCCAGCAGTTTTGGGCTCGGGGAAAAACTGTTTTTT. The encoded protein is CASSFGLGEKLFF.

There are a few counts of this clonotype. The chain is built from TRBV7-8 and TRBJ2-4; tentative D call: TRBD1 (5 bases). The CDR3 totals 17 residues. Germline assignment: CDR1 SGHVS and CDR2 FQNEAQ. The V end lost 1 base, the J end lost 0 bases, and 13 bases lay between the germline ends. The chain's CDR3 is CASSLEALGLAKNIQYF. The CDR3, as DNA: TGTGCCAGCAGCTTAGAGGCACTGGGGCTAGCCAAAAACATTCAGTACTTC.

This clonotype was observed at least ten times. The V and J genes are TRBV7-6 and TRBJ2-6, with 7 bases lining up with TRBD1. The CDR3 totals 16 residues. From germline, CDR1 is SGHVS and CDR2 FNYEAQ. The V and J ends lost 5 bases and 2 bases, in that order; junction bases with no gene match: 6. Written as DNA, the CDR3 is TGTGCCAGCAGCCCAAGGGGGCCAGCTGGGGCCAACGTCCTGACTTTC. Its protein product is CASSPRGPAGANVLTF.

The CDR3 is CATQIGHGYGYTF. The CDR3 nucleotides read TGTGCCACCCAAATAGGACATGGCTATGGCTACACCTTC. The V gene is TRBV7-9, the J gene TRBJ1-2, with a possible D match to TRBD1 (5 bases). The CDR3 has 13 amino acids. Germline lookup yields CDR1 SEHNR and CDR2 FQNEAQ (reference sequence). V was trimmed by 10 bases and J by 4 bases, leaving 16 bases between them.

V and J are TRBV6-2 or TRBV6-3 and TRBJ2-1, with 10 bases aligning to TRBD2. V lost 6 bases and J lost 0; bases outside the gene matches: 8. Germline V gene sequence: CDR1 MNHEY, CDR2 SVGEGT. The CDR3 covers 17 residues. CDR3 DNA: TGTGCCAGCAGAAGGGGTAGCGGGGGGTCCTCCTACAATGAGCAGTTCTTC. Protein: CASRRGSGGSSYNEQFF.

This clonotype was counted only a few times. The CDR3 sequence: CASARTGRNKNIQYF. For the CDR3, the DNA is TGTGCCAGTGCTAGGACAGGACGAAACAAAAACATTCAGTACTTC. The rearrangement links TRBV7-8 to TRBJ2-4, with 7 bases identical to TRBD1. The V gene's germline CDR1 is SGHVS and CDR2 FQNEAQ. Trimming took 9 bases from V and 3 from J; bases not matched to a gene: 11. There are 15 residues in the CDR3.

J is TRBJ1-4 and V is TRBV6-1, with no clear D. V was pared by 9 bases and J by 7 bases, with 9 bases between. The CDR3 has 11 residues. Germline lookup yields CDR1 MNHNS and CDR2 SASEGT. The CDR3 DNA is TGTGCCAGTCTAAAGGGTGAAAAACTGTTTTTT. It encodes CASLKGEKLFF.

The table lists this clonotype with many counts. V usage is TRBV14 and J usage is TRBJ2-1; D possibly matches TRBD1 or TRBD2 (5 bases each). The V gene's germline CDR1 is SGHDN and CDR2 FVKESK. The CDR3 runs 14 residues. Trimming pared 8 bases from V and 5 bases from J, leaving 16 bases between. CDR3: CASGGSESHNEQFF. For the CDR3, the DNA is TGTGCCAGCGGGGGATCGGAAAGTCACAATGAGCAGTTCTTC.

This chain uses TRBV11-1 with TRBJ2-1, with TRBD2 matching over 7 bases. The CDR3 is 14 residues long. V gave up 4 bases and J gave up 10 bases; unmatched junction bases: 10. Germline values: CDR1 SGHAT, CDR2 FQDESV (reference sequence). CDR3 protein: CASSSQGGQYEQFF. CDR3 coding DNA: TGTGCCAGCAGCTCCCAGGGAGGGCAGTACGAGCAGTTCTTC.

This clonotype was detected a few times. The chain uses TRBV7-2 and TRBJ2-7, with TRBD2 matching 9 bases. CDR1 and CDR2 (germline): SGHTA, FQGNSA. The length of the CDR3 is 15 residues. V was clipped by 5 bases and J by 1 base; unmatched bases: 6. CDR3 amino acids: CASSPSSGESYEQYF. In nucleotides, the CDR3 is TGTGCCAGCAGCCCCTCTAGCGGGGAGTCCTACGAGCAGTACTTC.

This clonotype occurred many times. The chain employs TRBV27 and TRBJ1-2, with 7 bases aligning to TRBD1. This CDR3 is 13 amino acids long. J lost 7 bases, V lost 6 bases, and 8 bases had no gene match. Germline CDR1 reads MNHEY; CDR2 reads SMNVEV (reference sequence). CDR3 DNA sequence: TGTGCCAGCAGACCAGACAGGGCGGGTGGCTACACCTTC. This gives the protein CASRPDRAGGYTF.

This clonotype was counted a few times. The genes are TRBV7-9 and TRBJ1-1; TRBD1 agrees at 7 bases. J lost 8 bases, V lost 5 bases, and 11 bases had no gene match. The CDR3 consists of 14 residues. Germline CDR1 is SEHNR and CDR2 is FQNEAQ (reference sequence). The CDR3 DNA sequence: TGTGCCAGCAGCCCGTCTGCGGACAGGAAAGAAGCTTTCTTT. Translated: CASSPSADRKEAFF. The full variable domain, its missing parts supplied by reference TRBV7-9 and TRBJ1-1, is DTGVSQNPRHKITKRGQNVTFRCDPISEHNRLYWYRQTLGQGPEFLTYFQNEAQLEKSRLLSDRFSAERPKGSFSTLEIQRTEQGDSAMYLCASSPSADRKEAFFGQGTRLTVV.